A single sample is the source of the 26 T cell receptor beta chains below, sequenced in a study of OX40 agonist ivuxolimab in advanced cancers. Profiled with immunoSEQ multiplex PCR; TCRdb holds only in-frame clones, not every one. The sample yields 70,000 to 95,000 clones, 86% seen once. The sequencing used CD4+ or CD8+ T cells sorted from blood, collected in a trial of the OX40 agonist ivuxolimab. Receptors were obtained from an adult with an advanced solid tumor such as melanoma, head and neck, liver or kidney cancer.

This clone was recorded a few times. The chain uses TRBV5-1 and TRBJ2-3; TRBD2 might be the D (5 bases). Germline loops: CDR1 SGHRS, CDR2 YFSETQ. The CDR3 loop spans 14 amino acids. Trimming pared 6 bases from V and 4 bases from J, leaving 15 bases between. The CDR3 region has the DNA TGCGCCAGCACCCCGTCGGCGGGTGCAGATACGCAGTATTTT. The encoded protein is CASTPSAGADTQYF. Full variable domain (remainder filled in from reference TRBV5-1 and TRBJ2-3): KAGVTQTPRYLIKTRGQQVTLSCSPISGHRSVSWYQQTPGQGLQFLFEYFSETQRNKGNFPGRFSGRQFSNSRSEMNVSTLELGDSALYLCASTPSAGADTQYFGPGTRLTVL.

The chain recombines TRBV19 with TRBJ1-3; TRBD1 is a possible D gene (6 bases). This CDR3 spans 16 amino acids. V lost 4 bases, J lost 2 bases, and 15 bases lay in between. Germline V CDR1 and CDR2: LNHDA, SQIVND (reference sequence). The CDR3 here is CASSKPQGLAGNTIYF. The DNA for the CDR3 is TGTGCCAGTAGTAAACCGCAGGGGTTAGCTGGAAACACCATATATTTT.

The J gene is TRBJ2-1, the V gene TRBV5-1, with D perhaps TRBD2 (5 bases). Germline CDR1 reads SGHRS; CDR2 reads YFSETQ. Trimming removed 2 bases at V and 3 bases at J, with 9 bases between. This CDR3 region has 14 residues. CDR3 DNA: TGCGCCAGCAGCTTAAACGGGGTCTACAATGAGCAGTTCTTC. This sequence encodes CASSLNGVYNEQFF.

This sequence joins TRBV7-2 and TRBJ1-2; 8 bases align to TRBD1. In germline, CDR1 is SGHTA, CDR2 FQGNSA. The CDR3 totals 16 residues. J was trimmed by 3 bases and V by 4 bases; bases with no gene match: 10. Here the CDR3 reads CASSSDTRDRHYGYTF. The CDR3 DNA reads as TGTGCCAGCAGCTCAGATACCCGGGACAGGCACTATGGCTACACCTTC.

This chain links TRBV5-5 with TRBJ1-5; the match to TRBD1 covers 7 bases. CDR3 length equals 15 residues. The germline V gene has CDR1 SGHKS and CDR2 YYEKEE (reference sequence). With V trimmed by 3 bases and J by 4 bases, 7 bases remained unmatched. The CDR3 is CASSSGTVSNQPQHF. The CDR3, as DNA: TGTGCCAGCAGCTCCGGGACAGTTAGTAATCAGCCCCAGCATTTT.

CDR3 sequence reads: CASRARTGYNEKLFF. DNA for the CDR3: TGTGCCAGCAGGGCCCGGACAGGGTATAATGAAAAACTGTTTTTT. The chain links TRBV2 to TRBJ1-4, with 8 bases matching TRBD1. From germline, CDR1 is SNHLY and CDR2 FYNNEI. This CDR3 is built from 15 residues. V was pared by 6 bases and J by 4 bases, with 7 bases of the junction left unmatched.

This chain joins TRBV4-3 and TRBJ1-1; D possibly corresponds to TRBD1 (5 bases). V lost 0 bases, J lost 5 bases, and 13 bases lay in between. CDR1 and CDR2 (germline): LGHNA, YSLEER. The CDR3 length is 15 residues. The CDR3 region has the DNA TGCGCCAGCAGCCAAGAGGGGGGAGCTGTTACTGAAGCTTTCTTT. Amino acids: CASSQEGGAVTEAFF.

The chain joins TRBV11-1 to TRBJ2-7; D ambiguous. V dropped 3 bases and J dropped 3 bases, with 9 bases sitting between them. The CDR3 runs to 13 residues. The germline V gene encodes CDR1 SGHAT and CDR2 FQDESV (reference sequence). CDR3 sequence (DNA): TGTGCCAGCAGCTTCGTGGAAAGCTACGAGCAGTACTTC. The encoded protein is CASSFVESYEQYF.

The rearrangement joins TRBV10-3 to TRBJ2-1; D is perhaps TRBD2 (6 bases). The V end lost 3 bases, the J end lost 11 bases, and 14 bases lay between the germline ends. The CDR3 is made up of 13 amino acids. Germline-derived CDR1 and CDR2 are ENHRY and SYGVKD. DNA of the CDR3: TGTGCCATCAGTGATCCAAGCGGGTTTAAGCAGTTCTTC. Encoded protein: CAISDPSGFKQFF.

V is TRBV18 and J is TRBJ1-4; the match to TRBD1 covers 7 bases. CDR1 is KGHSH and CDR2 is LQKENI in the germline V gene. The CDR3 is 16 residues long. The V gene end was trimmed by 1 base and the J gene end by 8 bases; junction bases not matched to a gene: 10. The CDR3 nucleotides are TGTGCCAGCTCACCACAAAAGGGGGCACTAGAAGAAAAACTGTTTTTT. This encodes CASSPQKGALEEKLFF.

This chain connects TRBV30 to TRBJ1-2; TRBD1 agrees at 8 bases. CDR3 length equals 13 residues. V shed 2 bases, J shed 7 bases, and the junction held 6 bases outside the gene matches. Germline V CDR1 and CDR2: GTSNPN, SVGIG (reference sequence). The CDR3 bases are TGTGCCTGGAGTAGACAGGGGATGGGTGGCTACACCTTC. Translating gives CAWSRQGMGGYTF.

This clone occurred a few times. The DNA of the CDR3 is TGTGCCAGTAGGCCCACTGGGACGGATGGCTACACCTTC. Its translation is CASRPTGTDGYTF. The rearrangement uses TRBV19 and TRBJ1-2, with D possibly TRBD1 on 5 matching bases. CDR1 is LNHDA and CDR2 is SQIVND in the germline V gene (reference sequence). This CDR3 region has 13 residues. V lost 6 bases, J lost 6 bases, and 14 bases lay in between.

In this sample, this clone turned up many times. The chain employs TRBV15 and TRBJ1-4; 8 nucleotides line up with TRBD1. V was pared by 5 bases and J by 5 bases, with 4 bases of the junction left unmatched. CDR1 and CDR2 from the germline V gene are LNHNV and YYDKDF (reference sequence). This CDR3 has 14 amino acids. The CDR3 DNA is TGTGCCACCAGCCCGGGACAGGCGAATGAAAAACTGTTTTTT. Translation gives CATSPGQANEKLFF.

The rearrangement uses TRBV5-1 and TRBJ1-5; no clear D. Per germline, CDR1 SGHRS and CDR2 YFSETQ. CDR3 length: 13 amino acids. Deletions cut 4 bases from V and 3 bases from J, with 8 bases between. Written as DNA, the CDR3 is TGCGCCAGCAGCGAGGGTGTCAATCAGCCCCAGCATTTT. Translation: CASSEGVNQPQHF.

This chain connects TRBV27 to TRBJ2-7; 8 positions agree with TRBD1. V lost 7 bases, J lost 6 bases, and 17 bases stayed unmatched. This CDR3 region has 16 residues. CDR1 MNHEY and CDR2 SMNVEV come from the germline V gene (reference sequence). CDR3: CASKVISSRTGTEQYF. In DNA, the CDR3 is TGTGCCAGCAAGGTAATTAGTAGCCGGACAGGGACCGAGCAGTACTTC.

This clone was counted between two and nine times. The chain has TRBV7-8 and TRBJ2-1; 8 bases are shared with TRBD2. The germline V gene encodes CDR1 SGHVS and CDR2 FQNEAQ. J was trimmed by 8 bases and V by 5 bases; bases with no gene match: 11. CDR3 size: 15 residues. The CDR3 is CASSRTSFSGDEQFF. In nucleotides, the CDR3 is TGTGCCAGCAGCCGGACTAGCTTTTCGGGCGATGAGCAGTTCTTC.

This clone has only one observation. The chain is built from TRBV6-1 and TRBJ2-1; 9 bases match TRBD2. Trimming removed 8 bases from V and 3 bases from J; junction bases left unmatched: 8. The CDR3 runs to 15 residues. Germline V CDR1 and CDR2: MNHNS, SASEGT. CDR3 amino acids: CASPPAGGHYNEQFF. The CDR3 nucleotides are TGTGCCAGCCCCCCAGCGGGGGGTCACTACAATGAGCAGTTCTTC.

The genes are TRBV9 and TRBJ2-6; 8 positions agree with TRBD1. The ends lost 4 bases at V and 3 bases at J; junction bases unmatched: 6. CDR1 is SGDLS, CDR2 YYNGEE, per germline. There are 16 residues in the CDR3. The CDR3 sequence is CASSRGQGGGANVLTF. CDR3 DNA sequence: TGTGCCAGCAGCCGCGGACAGGGTGGTGGGGCCAACGTCCTGACTTTC. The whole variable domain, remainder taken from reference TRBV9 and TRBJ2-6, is DSGVTQTPKHLITATGQRVTLRCSPRSGDLSVYWYQQSLDQGLQFLIQYYNGEERAKGNILERFSAQQFPDLHSELNLSSLELGDSALYFCASSRGQGGGANVLTFGAGSRLTVL.

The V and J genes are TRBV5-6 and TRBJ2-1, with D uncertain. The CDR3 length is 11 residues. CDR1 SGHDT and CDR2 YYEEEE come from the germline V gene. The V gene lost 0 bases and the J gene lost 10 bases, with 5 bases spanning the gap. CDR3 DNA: TGTGCCAGCAGCTTGGTGGCGGAGCAGTTCTTC. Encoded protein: CASSLVAEQFF. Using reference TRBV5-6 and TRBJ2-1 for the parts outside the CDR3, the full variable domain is DAGVTQSPTHLIKTRGQQVTLRCSPKSGHDTVSWYQQALGQGPQFIFQYYEEEERQRGNFPDRFSGHQFPNYSSELNVNALLLGDSALYLCASSLVAEQFFGPGTRLTVL.

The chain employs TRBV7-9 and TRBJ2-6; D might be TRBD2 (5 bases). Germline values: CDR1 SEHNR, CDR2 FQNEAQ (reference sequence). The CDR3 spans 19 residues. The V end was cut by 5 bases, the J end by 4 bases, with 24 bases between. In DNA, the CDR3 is TGTGCCAGCAGCCCCTTGGACGGCCCTTGGGGAGCCGGGGCCAACGTCCTGACTTTC. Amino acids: CASSPLDGPWGAGANVLTF.

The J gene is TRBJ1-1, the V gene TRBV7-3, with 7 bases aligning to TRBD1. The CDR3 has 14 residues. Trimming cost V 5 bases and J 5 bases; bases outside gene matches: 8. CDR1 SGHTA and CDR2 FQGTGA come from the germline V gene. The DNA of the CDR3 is TGTGCCAGCAGCCGACAGGGCCCCTGGACTGAAGCTTTCTTT. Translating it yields CASSRQGPWTEAFF.

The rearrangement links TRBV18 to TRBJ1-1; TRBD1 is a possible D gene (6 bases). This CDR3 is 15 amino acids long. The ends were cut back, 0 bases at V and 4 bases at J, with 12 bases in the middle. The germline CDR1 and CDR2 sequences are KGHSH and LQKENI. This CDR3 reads CASSPPSGAGTEAFF. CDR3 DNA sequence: TGTGCCAGCTCACCACCCTCAGGGGCAGGCACTGAAGCTTTCTTT. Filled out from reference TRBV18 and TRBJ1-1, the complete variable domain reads NAGVMQNPRHLVRRRGQEARLRCSPMKGHSHVYWYRQLPEEGLKFMVYLQKENIIDESGMPKERFSAEFPKEGPSILRIQQVVRGDSAAYFCASSPPSGAGTEAFFGQGTRLTVV.

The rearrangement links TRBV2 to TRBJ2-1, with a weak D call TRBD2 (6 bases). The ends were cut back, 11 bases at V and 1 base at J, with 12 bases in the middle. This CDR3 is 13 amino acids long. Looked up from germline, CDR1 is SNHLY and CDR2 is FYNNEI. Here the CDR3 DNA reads TGTGCCGGGGGGAGCGGATCCTACAATGAGCAGTTCTTC. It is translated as CAGGSGSYNEQFF.

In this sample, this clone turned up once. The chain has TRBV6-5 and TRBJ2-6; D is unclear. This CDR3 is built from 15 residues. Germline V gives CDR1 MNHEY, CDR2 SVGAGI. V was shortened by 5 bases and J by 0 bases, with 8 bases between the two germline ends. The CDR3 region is CASSTKSSGANVLTF. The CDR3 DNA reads TGTGCCAGCAGTACTAAATCCTCTGGGGCCAACGTCCTGACTTTC.

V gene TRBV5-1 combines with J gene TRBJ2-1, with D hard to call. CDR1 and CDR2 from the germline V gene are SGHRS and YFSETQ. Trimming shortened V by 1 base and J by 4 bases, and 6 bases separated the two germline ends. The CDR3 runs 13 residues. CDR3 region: CASSLHGYNEQFF. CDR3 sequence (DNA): TGCGCCAGCAGCTTGCATGGGTACAATGAGCAGTTCTTC.

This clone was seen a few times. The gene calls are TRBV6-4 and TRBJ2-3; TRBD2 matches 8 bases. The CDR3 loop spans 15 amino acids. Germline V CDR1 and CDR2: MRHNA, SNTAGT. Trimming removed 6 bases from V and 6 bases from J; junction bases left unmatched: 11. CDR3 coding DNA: TGTGCCAGCAGCCCCCGTCGGGGGGGCGTGGATACGCAGTATTTT. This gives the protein CASSPRRGGVDTQYF.